This T cell receptor beta chain was obtained from a study of T cells in Graves' hyperthyroidism and ophthalmopathy. Per the germline V gene, CDR1 is MNHEY and CDR2 is SVGAGI. CDR3 length: 14 amino acids. V shed 0 bases and J shed 1 base, with 6 bases lying between them. This clonotype showed up just a few times. Blood was obtained at the first hyperthyroidism diagnosis, which preceded any ophthalmopathy symptoms. It was RNA transcripts that yielded the amplified TCR beta CDR3 regions. TCR CDR3 underwent first-round RT-PCR with the HTBI primer set. MiXCR was run by TCRdb on the multiplex PCR reads, yielding one entry per CDR3 protein. The sample includes a few hundred thousand distinct CDR3 sequences, around 16% of them seen just once.

The chain carries TRBV6-5 and TRBJ1-1; D is unresolved. The origin of this receptor is a woman aged 18 to 35 with Graves' hyperthyroidism that later progressed to Graves' ophthalmopathy. Sequenced sample: blood. The CDR3, as DNA: TGTGCCAGCAGTTACTCGGCGGCGAACACTGAAGCTTTCTTT. This gives the protein CASSYSAANTEAFF.